This TCR beta chain was identified during a study of PD-1 blockade in classical Hodgkin lymphoma. As for time point: newly diagnosed, previously untreated cHL patient sample. The authors enriched CD8+ T cells from thawed PBMCs via magnetic negative selection. The data were produced by immunoSEQ multiplex PCR, yet TCRdb's version contains in-frame clones alone and is incomplete. The repertoire holds about 4,200 clones, roughly four fifths seen once, with around an eighth in the top ten. The germline gives CDR1 SQVTM, CDR2 ANQGSEA. This CDR3 contains 14 residues. This TCR was recovered from a human donor with classical Hodgkin lymphoma. V is TRBV29-1 and J is TRBJ2-5; 8 bases map to TRBD1. The J call may be in error: the DNA end matches TRBJ2-7 better. Source material: CD8+ T cells from blood. Here the CDR3 DNA reads TGCAGCGTAACCGGACAGGGTAGCAGCTACGAGCAGTACTTC. This gives the protein CSVTGQGSSYEQYF.